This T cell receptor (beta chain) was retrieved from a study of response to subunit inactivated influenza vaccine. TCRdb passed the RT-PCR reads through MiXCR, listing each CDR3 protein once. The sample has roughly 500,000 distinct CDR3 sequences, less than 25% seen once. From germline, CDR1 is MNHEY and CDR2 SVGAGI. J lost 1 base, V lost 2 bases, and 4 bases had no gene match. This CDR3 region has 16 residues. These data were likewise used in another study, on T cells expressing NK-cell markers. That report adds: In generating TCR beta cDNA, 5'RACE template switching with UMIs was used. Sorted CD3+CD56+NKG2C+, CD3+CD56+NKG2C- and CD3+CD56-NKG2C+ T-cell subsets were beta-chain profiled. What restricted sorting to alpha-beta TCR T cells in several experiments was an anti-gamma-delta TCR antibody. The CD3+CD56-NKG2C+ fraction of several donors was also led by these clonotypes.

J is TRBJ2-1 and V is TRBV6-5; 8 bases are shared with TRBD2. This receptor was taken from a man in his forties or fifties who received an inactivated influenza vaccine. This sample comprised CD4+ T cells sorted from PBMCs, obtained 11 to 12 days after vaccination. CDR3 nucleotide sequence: TGTGCCAGCAGTTACCCGCCTAGCGGGTCCTACAATGAGCAGTTCTTC. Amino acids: CASSYPPSGSYNEQFF.